The rows below give T cell receptor beta chains drawn from one sample of a study of cytomegalovirus exposure and HLA in healthy donors. Sequencing was performed with immunoSEQ multiplex PCR; in TCRdb, only in-frame clones are kept and a portion is missing. Here the sample spans 150,000 to 200,000 clones, around 80% being singletons. What was sequenced was PBMCs. These receptors originate from a woman in her twenties or thirties in good health and CMV-seropositive. Both conserved end residues are part of each CDR3. The D gene is left open where the match is weak. Only some rows state a clone size, as once, few, many or a class for expanded clones.

>TRBJ1-5|.|.|TRBV28
TGTGCCAGCAGTTTAAGAGTTAATAGCAATCAGCCCCAGCATTTT
CASSLRVNSNQPQHF
>TRBJ1-2|.|TRBD1|TRBV7-9
TGTGCCAGCAGCTCCCTCCGGGACAGTGCCTATGGCTACACCTTC
CASSSLRDSAYGYTF
>TRBJ2-7|.|.|TRBV7-2
TGTGCCAGCAGCTTCTCCGGGAGCAGCTCCTACGAGCAGTACTTC
CASSFSGSSSYEQYF
>TRBJ1-2|once|.|TRBV10-3
TGTGCCATCAGTGAAGAACGGGGGACGGGCTACACCTTC
CAISEERGTGYTF
>TRBJ2-5|few|.|TRBV9
TGTGCCAGCAGCGTCGCGGTAGCGGAGACCCAGTACTTC
CASSVAVAETQYF
>TRBJ2-1|.|.|TRBV4-3
TGCGCCAGCAGCCAAGATCCGGGAACCTACAATGAGCAGTTCTTC
CASSQDPGTYNEQFF
>TRBJ1-5|.|.|TRBV5-5
TGTGCCAGCAGCTTGAACGGGGATAGCAATCAGCCCCAGCATTTT
CASSLNGDSNQPQHF
>TRBJ1-2|.|.|TRBV4-3
TGCGCCAGCAGCCAAGATGTCCTGGACAGCCTCTATGGCTACACCTTC
CASSQDVLDSLYGYTF
>TRBJ2-1|.|.|TRBV2
TGTGCCAGCAGTGAAGCGGGACTCTCCTACAATGAGCAGTTCTTC
CASSEAGLSYNEQFF
>TRBJ2-7|.|.|TRBV6-1
TGTGCCAGCAGTGAAGGGCCCTCCTACGAGCAGTACTTC
CASSEGPSYEQYF
>TRBJ2-7|.|TRBD2|TRBV30
TGTGCCAGTACTAGCGGGGGGGCCCTGCGGTCCGAGCAGTACTTC
CASTSGGALRSEQYF
>TRBJ1-2|.|.|TRBV29-1
TGCAGCGTGCCAAGTCCGTGGGGAGACTATGGCTACACCTTC
CSVPSPWGDYGYTF
>TRBJ1-1|few|.|TRBV19
TGTGCCAGTAGTATCCCAGGGAAGAACACTGAAGCTTTCTTT
CASSIPGKNTEAFF
>TRBJ1-2|.|.|TRBV5-1
TGCGCCAGCAGCGGGGACATCGTTAACTATGGCTACACCTTC
CASSGDIVNYGYTF
>TRBJ2-7|.|.|TRBV21-1
TGTGCCAGCAGCTCATGCTGGAGGCCCGAAGACTACGAGCAGTACTTC
CASSSCWRPEDYEQYF